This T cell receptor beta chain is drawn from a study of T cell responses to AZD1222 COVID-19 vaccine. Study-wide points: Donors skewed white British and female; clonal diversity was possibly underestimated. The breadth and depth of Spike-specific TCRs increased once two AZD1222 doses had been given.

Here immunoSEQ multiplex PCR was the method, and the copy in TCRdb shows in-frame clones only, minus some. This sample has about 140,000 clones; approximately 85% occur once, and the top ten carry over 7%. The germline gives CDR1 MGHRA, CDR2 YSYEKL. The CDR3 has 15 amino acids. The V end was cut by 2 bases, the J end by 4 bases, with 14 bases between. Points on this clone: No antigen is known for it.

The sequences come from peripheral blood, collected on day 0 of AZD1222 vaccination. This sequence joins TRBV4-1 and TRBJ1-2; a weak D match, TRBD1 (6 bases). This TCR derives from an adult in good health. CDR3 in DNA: TGCGCCAGCAGCCAAATACAGGGAGCCAGCTATGGCTACACCTTC. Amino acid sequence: CASSQIQGASYGYTF.